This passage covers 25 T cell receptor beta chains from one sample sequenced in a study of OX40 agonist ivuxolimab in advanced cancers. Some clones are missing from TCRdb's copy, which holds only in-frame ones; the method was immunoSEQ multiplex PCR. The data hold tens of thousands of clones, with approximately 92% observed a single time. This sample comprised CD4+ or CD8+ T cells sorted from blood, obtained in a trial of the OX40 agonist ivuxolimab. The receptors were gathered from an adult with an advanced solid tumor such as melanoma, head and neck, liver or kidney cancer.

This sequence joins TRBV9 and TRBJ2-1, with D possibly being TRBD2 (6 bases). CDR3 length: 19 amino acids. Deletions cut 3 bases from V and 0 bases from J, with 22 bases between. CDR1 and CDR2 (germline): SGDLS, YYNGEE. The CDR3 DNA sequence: TGTGCCAGCAGCGGACCTAGCGCGCCGATTGGTAGCTCCTACAATGAGCAGTTCTTC. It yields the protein CASSGPSAPIGSSYNEQFF.

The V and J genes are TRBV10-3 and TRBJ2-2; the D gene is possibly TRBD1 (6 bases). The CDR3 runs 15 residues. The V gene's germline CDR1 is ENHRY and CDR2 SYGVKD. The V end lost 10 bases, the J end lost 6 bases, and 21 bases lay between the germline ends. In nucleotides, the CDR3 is TGTGCCACTGCCCCCGGACCGGGGACATCCGGGGAGCTGTTTTTT. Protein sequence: CATAPGPGTSGELFF.

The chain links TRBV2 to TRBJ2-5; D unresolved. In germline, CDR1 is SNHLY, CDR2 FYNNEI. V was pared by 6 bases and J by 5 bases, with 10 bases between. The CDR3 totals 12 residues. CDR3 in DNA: TGTGCCAGCAGCCCAAGTAGGGAGACCCAGTACTTC. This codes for CASSPSRETQYF. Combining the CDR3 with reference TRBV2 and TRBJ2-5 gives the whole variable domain EPEVTQTPSHQVTQMGQEVILRCVPISNHLYFYWYRQILGQKVEFLVSFYNNEISEKSEIFDDQFSVERPDGSNFTLKIRSTKLEDSAMYFCASSPSRETQYFGPGTRLLVL.

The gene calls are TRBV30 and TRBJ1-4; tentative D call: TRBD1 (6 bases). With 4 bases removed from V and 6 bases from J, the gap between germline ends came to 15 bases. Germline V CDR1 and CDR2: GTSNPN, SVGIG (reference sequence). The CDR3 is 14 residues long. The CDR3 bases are TGTGCCTGGAACGATCCCGGGGGCCATGAAAAACTGTTTTTT. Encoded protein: CAWNDPGGHEKLFF.

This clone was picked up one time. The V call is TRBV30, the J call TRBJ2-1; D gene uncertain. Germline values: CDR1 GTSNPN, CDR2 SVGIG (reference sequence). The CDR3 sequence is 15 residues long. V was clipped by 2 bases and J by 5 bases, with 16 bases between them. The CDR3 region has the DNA TGTGCCTGGAGTCTTCCCAGATACGGAAACAATGAGCAGTTCTTC. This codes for CAWSLPRYGNNEQFF.

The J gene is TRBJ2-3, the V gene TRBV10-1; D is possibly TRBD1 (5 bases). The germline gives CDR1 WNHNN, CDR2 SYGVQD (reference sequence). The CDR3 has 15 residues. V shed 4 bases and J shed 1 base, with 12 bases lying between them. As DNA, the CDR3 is TGCGCCAGCAGTGCAGCAGGGCTCGGCACAGATACGCAGTATTTT. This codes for CASSAAGLGTDTQYF.

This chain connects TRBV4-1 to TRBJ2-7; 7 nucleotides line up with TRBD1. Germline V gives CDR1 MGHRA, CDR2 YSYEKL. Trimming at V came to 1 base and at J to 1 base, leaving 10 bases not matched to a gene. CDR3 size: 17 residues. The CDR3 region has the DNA TGCGCCAGCAGCCAAGTTGTCAGGGGGAAGATATCCTACGAGCAGTACTTC. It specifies CASSQVVRGKISYEQYF.

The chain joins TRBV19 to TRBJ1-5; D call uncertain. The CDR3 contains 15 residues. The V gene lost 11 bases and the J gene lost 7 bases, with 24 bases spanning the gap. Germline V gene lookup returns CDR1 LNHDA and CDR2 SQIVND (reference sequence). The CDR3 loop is CASVDAGGIGQPQHF. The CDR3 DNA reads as TGTGCCTCAGTAGACGCGGGAGGGATAGGGCAGCCCCAGCATTTT.

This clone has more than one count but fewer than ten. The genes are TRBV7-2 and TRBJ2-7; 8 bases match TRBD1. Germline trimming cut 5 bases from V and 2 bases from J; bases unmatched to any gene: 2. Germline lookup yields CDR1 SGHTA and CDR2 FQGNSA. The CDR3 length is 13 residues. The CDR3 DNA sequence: TGTGCCAGCAGCGAGGACAGGGCCTACGAGCAGTACTTC. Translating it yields CASSEDRAYEQYF.

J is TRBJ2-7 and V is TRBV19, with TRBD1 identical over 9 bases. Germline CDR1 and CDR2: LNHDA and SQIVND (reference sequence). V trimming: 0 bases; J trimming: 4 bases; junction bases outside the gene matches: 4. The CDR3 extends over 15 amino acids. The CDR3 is CASSIDPDRGYEQYF. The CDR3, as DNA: TGTGCCAGTAGTATAGATCCGGACAGGGGATACGAGCAGTACTTC.

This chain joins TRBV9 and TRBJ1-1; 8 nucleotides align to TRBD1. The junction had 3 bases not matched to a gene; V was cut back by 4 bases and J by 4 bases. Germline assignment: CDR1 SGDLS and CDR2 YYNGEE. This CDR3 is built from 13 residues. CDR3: CASSTTGGTEAFF. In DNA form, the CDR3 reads TGTGCCAGCAGCACTACAGGGGGCACTGAAGCTTTCTTT.

The chain's CDR3 is CASSPPGGGYTF. The CDR3 DNA is TGTGCCAGCTCACCACCGGGAGGTGGCTACACCTTC. V usage is TRBV18 and J usage is TRBJ1-2; D not resolved. CDR3 length: 12 amino acids. Trimming left V 0 bases short and J 7 bases short, with 6 bases between. Germline CDR1 KGHSH, CDR2 LQKENI.

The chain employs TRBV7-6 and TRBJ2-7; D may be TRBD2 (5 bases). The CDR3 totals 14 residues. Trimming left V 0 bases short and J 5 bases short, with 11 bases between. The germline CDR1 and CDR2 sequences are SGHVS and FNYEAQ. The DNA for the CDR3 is TGTGCCAGCAGCTTAGCGGGAGATTCCCACGAGCAGTACTTC. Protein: CASSLAGDSHEQYF.

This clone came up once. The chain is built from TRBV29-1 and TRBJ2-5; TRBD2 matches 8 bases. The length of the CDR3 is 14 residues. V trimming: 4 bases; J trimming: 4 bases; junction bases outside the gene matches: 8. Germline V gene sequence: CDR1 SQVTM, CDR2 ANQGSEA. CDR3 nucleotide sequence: TGCAGCGTTGTTTTGGGACTAGGAGGAGAGACCCAGTACTTC. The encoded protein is CSVVLGLGGETQYF.

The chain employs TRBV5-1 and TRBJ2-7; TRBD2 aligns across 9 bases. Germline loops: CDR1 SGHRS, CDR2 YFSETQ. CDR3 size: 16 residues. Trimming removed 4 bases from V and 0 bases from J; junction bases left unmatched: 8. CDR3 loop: CASSRYSGSSSYEQYF. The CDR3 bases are TGCGCCAGCAGCCGCTATAGCGGGAGCAGCTCCTACGAGCAGTACTTC.

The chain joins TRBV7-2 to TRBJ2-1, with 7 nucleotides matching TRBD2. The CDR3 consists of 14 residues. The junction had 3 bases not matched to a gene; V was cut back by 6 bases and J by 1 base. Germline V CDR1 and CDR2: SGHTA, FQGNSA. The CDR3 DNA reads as TGTGCCAGCAGGGGTAGCGGGTCCTACAATGAGCAGTTCTTC. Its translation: CASRGSGSYNEQFF.

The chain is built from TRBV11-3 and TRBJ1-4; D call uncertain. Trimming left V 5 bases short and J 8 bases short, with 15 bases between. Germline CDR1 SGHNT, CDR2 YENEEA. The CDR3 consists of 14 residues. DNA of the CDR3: TGTGCCAGCAGCCTAGGTCGATACCCAGAAAAACTGTTTTTT. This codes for CASSLGRYPEKLFF.

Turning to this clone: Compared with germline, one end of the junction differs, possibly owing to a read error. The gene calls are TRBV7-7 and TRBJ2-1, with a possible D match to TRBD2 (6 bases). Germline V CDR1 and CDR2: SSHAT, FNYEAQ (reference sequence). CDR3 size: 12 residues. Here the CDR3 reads CASSTGAGEQFF. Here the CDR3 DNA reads TGTGCTAGCAGCACCGGTGCGGGAGAGCAGTTCTTC.

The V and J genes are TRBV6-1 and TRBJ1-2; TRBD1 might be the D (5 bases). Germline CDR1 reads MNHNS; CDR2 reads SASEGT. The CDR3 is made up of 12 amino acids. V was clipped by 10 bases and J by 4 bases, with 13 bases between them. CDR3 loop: CATLDGTYGYTF. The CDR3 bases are TGTGCCACCTTGGACGGGACCTATGGCTACACCTTC.

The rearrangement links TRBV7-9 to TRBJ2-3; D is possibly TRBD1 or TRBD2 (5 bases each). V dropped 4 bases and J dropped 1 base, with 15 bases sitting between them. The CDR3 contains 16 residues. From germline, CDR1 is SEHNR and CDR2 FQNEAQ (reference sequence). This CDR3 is CASSSTGTPRTDTQYF. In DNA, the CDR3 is TGTGCCAGCAGCTCTACCGGGACCCCACGCACAGATACGCAGTATTTT.

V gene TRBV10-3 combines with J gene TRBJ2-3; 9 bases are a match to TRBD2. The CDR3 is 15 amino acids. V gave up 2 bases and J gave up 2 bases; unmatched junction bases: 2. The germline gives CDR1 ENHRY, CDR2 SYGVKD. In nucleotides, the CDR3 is TGTGCCATCAGTGAGCGCGGGAGGGACACAGATACGCAGTATTTT. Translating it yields CAISERGRDTDTQYF.

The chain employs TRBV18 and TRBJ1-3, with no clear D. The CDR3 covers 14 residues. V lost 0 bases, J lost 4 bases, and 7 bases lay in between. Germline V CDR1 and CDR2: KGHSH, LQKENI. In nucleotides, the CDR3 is TGTGCCAGCTCACCACCGTCTATGGGAAACACCATATATTTT. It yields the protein CASSPPSMGNTIYF.

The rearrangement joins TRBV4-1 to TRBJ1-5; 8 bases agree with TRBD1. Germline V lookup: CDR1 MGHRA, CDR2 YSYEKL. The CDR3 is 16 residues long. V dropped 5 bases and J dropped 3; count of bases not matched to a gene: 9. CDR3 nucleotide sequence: TGCGCCAGCAGCTTTACGACAGGGGCCTCCAATCAGCCCCAGCATTTT. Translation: CASSFTTGASNQPQHF.

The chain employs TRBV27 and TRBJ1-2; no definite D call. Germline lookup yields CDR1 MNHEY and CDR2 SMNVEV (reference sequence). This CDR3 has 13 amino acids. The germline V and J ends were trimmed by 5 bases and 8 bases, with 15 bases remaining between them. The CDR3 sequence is CASSKMARGGYTF. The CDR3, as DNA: TGTGCCAGCAGTAAAATGGCTCGGGGAGGCTACACCTTC.

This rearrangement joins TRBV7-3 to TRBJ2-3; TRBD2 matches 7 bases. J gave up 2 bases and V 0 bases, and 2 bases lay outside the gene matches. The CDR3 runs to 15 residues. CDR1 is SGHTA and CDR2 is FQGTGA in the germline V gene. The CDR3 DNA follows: TGTGCCAGCAGCTTAACGAGCGGGGCCACAGATACGCAGTATTTT. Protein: CASSLTSGATDTQYF.